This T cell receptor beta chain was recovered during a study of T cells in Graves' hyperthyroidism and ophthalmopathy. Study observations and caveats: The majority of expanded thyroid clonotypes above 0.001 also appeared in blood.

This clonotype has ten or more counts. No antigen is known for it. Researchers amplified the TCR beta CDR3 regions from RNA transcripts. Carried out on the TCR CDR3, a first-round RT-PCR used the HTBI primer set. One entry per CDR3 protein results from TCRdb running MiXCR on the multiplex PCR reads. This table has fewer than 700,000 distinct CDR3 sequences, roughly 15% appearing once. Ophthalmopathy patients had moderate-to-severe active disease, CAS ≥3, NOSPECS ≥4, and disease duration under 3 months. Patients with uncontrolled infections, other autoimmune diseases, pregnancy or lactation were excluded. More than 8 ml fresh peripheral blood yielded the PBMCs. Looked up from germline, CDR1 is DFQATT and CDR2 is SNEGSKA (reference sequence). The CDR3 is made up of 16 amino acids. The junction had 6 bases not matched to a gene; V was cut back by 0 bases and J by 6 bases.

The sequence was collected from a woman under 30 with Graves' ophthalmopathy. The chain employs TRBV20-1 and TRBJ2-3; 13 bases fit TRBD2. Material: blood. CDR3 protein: CSAREGLAGRGDTQYF. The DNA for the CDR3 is TGCAGTGCTAGAGAGGGACTAGCGGGGAGAGGGGATACGCAGTATTTT.